A selection of T cell receptor beta chains follows, all from one sample in a study of T cells in localized non-small cell lung cancer. Only in-frame clones appear in the TCRdb table, and some are missing; sequencing was by immunoSEQ multiplex PCR. The sample carries about 130,000 clones, 80% to 90% recorded once. The sample was peripheral blood, taken before any cancer treatment. Receptors were obtained from a female donor of 60 years or more with stage I lung adenocarcinoma. Both conserved end residues are part of each CDR3.

v_call,j_call,cdr3_aa
TRBV14,TRBJ2-1,CASSQVLAAYNEQFF
TRBV28,TRBJ1-3,CASSLLQVVGNTIYF
TRBV5-6,TRBJ1-2,CASSFGSPSGYTF
TRBV28,TRBJ2-1,CASSGALIPTYNEQFF
TRBV28,TRBJ2-2,CASSLIRSTGELFF
TRBV12-5,TRBJ2-3,CASGSETGRTDTQYF
TRBV30,TRBJ2-7,CACTGAGGLYEQYF
TRBV15,TRBJ2-3,CATAFEGWQDTQYF
TRBV6-4,TRBJ2-1,CASSGLAGGGEQFF
TRBV18,TRBJ1-4,CASSATNAEKLFF
TRBV28,TRBJ1-1,CASRPQGIEAFF
TRBV5-5,TRBJ2-5,CASSLLETQYF
TRBV28,TRBJ2-4,CASSLTGTVAKNIQYF
TRBV11-2,TRBJ1-1,CASGKGGGRAVEAFF
TRBV9,TRBJ2-1,CASSVGVGGNEQFF
TRBV9,TRBJ2-3,CASSVKTGTGVGSSTDTQYF
TRBV30,TRBJ1-1,CAWSPRGDTEAFF
TRBV7-2,TRBJ1-2,CASSLVGIPNYGYTF
TRBV28,TRBJ2-7,CASSPSGSYEQYF
TRBV5-1,TRBJ1-2,CASSASTGNYGYTF
TRBV13,TRBJ2-5,CASSTLVGQGKETQYF
TRBV5-1,TRBJ1-1,CASSMAQVDYTEAFF
TRBV29-1,TRBJ2-7,CSVEDSQREGNYEQYF
TRBV4-1,TRBJ1-2,CASSQTGQGNYGYTF
TRBV4-1,TRBJ1-3,CASSQVTKGVENTIYF
TRBV30,TRBJ2-7,CAWSVLEGYEQYF
TRBV14,TRBJ1-3,CASSYTGGSGNTIYF
TRBV28,TRBJ1-3,CASSPVGTTGNTIYF
TRBV6-4,TRBJ1-2,CASSAAGGGYTF